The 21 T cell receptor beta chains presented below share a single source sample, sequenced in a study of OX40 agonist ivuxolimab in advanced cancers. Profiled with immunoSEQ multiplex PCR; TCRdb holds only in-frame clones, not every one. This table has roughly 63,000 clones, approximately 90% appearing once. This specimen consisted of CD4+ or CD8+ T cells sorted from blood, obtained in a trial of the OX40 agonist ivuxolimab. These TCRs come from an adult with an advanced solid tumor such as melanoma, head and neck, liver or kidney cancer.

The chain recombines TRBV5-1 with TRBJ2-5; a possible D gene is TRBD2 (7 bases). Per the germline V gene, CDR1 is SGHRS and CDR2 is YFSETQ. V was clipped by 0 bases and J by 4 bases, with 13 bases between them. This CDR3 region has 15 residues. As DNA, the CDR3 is TGCGCCAGCAGCTTGGCCCAGGGGAGGGGAGAGACCCAGTACTTC. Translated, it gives CASSLAQGRGETQYF.

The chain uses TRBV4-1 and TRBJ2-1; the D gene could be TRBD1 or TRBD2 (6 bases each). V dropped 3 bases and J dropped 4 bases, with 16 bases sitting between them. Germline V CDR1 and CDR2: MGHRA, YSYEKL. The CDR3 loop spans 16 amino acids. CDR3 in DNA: TGCGCCAGCAGCCAGCCGGGGGCTACGAGATACAATGAGCAGTTCTTC. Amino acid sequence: CASSQPGATRYNEQFF.

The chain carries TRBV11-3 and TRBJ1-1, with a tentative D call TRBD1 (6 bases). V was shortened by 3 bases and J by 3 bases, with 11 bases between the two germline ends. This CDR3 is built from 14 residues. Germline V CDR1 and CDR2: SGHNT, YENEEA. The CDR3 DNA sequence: TGTGCCAGCAGCTTCAAATCAGGGGACACTGAAGCTTTCTTT. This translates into CASSFKSGDTEAFF.

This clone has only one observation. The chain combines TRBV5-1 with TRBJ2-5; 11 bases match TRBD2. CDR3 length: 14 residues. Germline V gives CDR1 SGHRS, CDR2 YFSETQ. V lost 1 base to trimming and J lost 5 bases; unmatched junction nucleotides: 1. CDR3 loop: CASSLWTSGETQYF. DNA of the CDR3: TGCGCCAGCAGCTTGTGGACTAGCGGGGAGACCCAGTACTTC.

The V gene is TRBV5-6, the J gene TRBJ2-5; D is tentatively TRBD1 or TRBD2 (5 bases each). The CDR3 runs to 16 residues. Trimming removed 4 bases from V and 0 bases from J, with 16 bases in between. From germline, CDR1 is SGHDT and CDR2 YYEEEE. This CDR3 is CASSRMGEQYQETQYF. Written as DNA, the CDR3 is TGTGCCAGCAGCCGTATGGGGGAACAGTACCAAGAGACCCAGTACTTC.

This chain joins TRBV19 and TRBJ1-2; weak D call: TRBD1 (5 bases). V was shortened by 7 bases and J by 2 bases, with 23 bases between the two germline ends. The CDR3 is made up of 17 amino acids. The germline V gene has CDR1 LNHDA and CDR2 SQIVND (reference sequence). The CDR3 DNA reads TGTGCCAGTACCTCCCAGCCCGGCAGGGAGGGGAACTATGGCTACACCTTC. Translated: CASTSQPGREGNYGYTF.

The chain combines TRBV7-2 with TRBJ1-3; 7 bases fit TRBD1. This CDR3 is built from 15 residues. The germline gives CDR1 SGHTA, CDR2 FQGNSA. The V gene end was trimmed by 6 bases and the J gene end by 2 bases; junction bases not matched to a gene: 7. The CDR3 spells CASSWDSTPGNTIYF. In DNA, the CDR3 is TGTGCCAGCAGTTGGGACAGTACCCCTGGAAACACCATATATTTT.

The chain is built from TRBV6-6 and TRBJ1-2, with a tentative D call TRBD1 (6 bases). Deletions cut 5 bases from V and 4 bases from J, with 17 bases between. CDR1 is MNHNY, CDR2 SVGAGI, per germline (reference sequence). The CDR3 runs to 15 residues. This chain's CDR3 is CASSPGAPRTYGYTF. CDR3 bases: TGTGCCAGCAGTCCGGGGGCCCCCCGGACCTATGGCTACACCTTC.

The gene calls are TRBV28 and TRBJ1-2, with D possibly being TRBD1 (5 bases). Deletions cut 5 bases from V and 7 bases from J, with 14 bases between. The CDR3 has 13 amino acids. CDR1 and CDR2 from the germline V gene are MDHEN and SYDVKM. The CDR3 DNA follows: TGTGCCAGCAGTCTCAGGGCAAGGGGTGGCTACACCTTC. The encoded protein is CASSLRARGGYTF.

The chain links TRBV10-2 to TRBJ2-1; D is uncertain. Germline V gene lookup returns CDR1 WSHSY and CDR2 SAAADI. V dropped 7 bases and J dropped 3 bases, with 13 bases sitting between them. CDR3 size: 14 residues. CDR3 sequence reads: CASKAATIYNEQFF. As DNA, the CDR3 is TGCGCCAGCAAGGCAGCTACAATCTACAATGAGCAGTTCTTC.

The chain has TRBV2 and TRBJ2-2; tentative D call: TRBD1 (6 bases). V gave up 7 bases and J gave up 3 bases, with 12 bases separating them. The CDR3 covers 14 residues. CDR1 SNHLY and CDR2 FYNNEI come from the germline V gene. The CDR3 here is CASKRTDYTGELFF. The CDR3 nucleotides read TGTGCCAGCAAAAGGACAGACTACACCGGGGAGCTGTTTTTT.

The CDR3 DNA reads TGTGCCAGCAGTGGAAGGGGGAGAGCCGAGGAGACCCAGTACTTC. This codes for CASSGRGRAEETQYF. The V call is TRBV5-4, the J call TRBJ2-5, with a tentative D call TRBD1 (6 bases). There are 15 residues in the CDR3. V shed 5 bases and J shed 5 bases, with 19 bases lying between them. CDR1 SGHNT and CDR2 YYREEE come from the germline V gene (reference sequence).

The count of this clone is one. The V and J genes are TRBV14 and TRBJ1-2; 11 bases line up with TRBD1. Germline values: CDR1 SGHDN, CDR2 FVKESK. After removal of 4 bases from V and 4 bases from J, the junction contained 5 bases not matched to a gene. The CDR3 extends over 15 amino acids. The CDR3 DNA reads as TGTGCCAGCAGCCCACGGACAGGGGGCGTCTATGGCTACACCTTC. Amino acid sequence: CASSPRTGGVYGYTF.

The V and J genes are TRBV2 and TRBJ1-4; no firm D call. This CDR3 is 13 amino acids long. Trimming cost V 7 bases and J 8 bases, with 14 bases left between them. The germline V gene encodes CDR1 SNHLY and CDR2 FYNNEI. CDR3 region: CASTQDVGEKLFF. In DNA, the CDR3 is TGTGCCAGCACGCAGGATGTTGGGGAAAAACTGTTTTTT. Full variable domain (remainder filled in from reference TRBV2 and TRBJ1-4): EPEVTQTPSHQVTQMGQEVILRCVPISNHLYFYWYRQILGQKVEFLVSFYNNEISEKSEIFDDQFSVERPDGSNFTLKIRSTKLEDSAMYFCASTQDVGEKLFFGSGTQLSVL.

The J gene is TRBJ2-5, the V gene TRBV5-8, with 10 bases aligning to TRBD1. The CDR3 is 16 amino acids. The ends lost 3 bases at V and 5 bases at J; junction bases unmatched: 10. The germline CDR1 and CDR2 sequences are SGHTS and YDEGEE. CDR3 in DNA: TGTGCCAGCAGCTCGCCCGGACAGGGGGGAAAGGAGACCCAGTACTTC. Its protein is CASSSPGQGGKETQYF. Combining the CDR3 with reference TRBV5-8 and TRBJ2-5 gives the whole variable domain EAGVTQSPTHLIKTRGQQATLRCSPISGHTSVYWYQQALGLGLQFLLWYDEGEERNRGNFPPRFSGRQFPNYSSELNVNALELEDSALYLCASSSPGQGGKETQYFGPGTRLLVL.

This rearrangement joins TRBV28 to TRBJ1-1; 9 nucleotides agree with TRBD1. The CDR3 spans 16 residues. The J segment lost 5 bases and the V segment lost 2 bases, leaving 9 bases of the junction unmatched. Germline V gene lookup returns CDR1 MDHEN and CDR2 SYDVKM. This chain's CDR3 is CASSLGGTGGWTEAFF. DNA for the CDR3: TGTGCCAGCAGTTTAGGGGGAACAGGGGGCTGGACTGAAGCTTTCTTT.

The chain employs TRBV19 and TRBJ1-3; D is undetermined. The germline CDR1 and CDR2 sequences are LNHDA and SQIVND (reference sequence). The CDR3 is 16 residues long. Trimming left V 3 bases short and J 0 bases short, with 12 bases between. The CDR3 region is CASSIWQLSSGNTIYF. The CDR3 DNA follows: TGTGCCAGTAGTATTTGGCAACTGAGCTCTGGAAACACCATATATTTT.

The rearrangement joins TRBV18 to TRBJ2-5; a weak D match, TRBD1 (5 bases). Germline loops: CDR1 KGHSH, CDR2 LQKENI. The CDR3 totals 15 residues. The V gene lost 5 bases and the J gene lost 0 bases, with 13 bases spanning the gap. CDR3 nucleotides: TGTGCCAGCTCAACACAGGTCAGAGACCAAGAGACCCAGTACTTC. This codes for CASSTQVRDQETQYF.

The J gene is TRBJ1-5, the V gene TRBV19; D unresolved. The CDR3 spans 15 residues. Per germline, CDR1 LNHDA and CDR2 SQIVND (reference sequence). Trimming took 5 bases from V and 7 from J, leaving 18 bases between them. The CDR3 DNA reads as TGTGCCAGTAGTCCCTTGGAGGCAATGGGACAGCCCCAGCATTTT. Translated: CASSPLEAMGQPQHF.

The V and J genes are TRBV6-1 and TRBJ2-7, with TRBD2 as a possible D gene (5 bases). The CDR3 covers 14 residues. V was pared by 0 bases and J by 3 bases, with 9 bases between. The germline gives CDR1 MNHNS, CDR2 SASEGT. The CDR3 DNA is TGTGCCAGCAGTGAAGCGGGAGCCCTCTACGAGCAGTACTTC. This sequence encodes CASSEAGALYEQYF.

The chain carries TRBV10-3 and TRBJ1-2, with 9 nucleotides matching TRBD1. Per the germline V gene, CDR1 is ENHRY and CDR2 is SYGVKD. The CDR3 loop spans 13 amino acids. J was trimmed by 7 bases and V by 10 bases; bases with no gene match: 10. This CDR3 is CATYTGGAGGYTF. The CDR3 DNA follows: TGTGCCACCTACACAGGGGGCGCAGGTGGCTACACCTTC.